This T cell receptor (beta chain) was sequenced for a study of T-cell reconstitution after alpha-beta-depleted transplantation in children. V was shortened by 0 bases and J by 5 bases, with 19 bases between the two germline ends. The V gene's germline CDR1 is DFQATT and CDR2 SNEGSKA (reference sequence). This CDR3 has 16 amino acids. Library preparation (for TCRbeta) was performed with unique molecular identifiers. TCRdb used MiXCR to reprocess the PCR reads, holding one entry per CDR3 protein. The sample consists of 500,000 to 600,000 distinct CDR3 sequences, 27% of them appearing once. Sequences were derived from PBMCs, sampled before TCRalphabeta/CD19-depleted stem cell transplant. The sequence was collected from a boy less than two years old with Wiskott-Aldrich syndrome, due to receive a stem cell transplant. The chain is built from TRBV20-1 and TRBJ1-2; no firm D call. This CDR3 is CSARDLPKSSSYGYTF. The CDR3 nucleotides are TGCAGTGCTAGAGATCTGCCAAAATCCTCCTCATATGGCTACACCTTC.